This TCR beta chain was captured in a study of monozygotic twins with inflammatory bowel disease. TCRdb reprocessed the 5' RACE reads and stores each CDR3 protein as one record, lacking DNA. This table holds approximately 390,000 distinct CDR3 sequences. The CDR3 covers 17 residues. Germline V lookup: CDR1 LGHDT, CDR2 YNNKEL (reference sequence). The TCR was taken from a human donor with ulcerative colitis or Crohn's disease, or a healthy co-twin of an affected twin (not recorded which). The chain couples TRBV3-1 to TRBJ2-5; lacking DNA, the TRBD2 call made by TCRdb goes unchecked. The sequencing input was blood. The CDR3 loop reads CASSQPGLAGGQETQYF.